This T cell receptor beta chain was captured in a study of T cells in Graves' hyperthyroidism and ophthalmopathy (dated by TCRdb to the late 2010s). Regarding the study in general: Peripheral blood was sampled at the time of initial diagnosis, prior to any treatment. TCR V-J signatures able to tell the groups apart were searched for in a discovery cohort of some 100 patients, of whom over 40 had Graves' ophthalmopathy and 55 to 65 had stable Graves' hyperthyroidism. The paper describes TCR Vbeta CDR3 sequencing of about 140 peripheral blood samples, made up of around 41 ophthalmopathy patients, 70 to 80 hyperthyroidism patients and 17 progressor patients. After blood sampling, hyperthyroidism patients were treated with methimazole at a starting dose of 30 mg daily, and ophthalmopathy patients were treated with high-dose intravenous methylprednisolone. Thyroid tissue and blood T-cell repertoires from six Graves' hyperthyroidism patients were also compared in the study. Whether ophthalmopathy could be predicted prospectively was tested in an independent validation cohort made up of approximately 19 hyperthyroidism patients plus 17 patients who later progressed to ophthalmopathy. The approximately 100 discovery patients were randomly split 7:3 into training and test sets. Study-level results and caveats: No statistical method was used to fix the sample size in advance, and group allocation was not hidden from the investigators. During validation, the model predicted progression to ophthalmopathy a median of about 5.9 months ahead of onset, with around 71% sensitivity and 72% to 85% specificity. In cross-validation, a model built on a 13 V-J signature told ophthalmopathy apart from stable hyperthyroidism with approximately 90% sensitivity and about 81% specificity, and in testing the same model reached 80%/75%. Most expanded thyroid clonotypes (frequency above 0.001) were also detected in blood, a finding suggesting that blood repertoires may reflect thyroid immune responses.

Moderately to severely active disease, a Clinical Activity Score of at least 3, a NOSPECS grade of at least 4, and a duration under 3 months were present in ophthalmopathy patients. The study excluded patients with uncontrolled infections, other autoimmune diseases, pregnancy or lactation. Clinical symptoms, serum thyroxine and TRAb, thyroid ultrasound, and orbital computed tomography formed the basis for the diagnoses. Ficoll-Paque density gradient centrifugation was used to isolate PBMCs from 10 ml of fresh peripheral blood. Trizol reagent was used to extract total RNA, and RNA quality was then checked on an Agilent 2100 Bioanalyzer. TCR beta CDR3 regions were amplified from RNA transcripts. The first round of RT-PCR for the TCR CDR3 was performed with the HTBI primer set and the Qiagen OneStep RT-PCR kit. A second multiplex PCR round built the libraries, followed by size selection and purification. The libraries were sequenced on an Illumina HiSeq2000 using paired-end 100 bp reads. The original methods were these. SOAPnuke was used to process the raw data, throwing out any read that contained adapters or uncalled bases, had a mean Phred below 15, or lacked an exact constant-primer or identifier match. COPE v1.2.5 was used to merge high-quality paired reads, and clonotypes were defined as unique nucleotide sequences. MiTCR v1.1 was used to align clonotypes to the IMGT TRBV, TRBD and TRBJ reference segments. Analysis was restricted to V-J combinations with a frequency above 0.0001, which covered about 99% of repertoires. The TCS score was defined as the ratio of F50 (clonal expansion) to E x V (chaos), calculated using BLOSUM62-based TCRdist between CDR3 peptides within each V-J. Welch's t-statistics and random forest reduced 450 to 600 V-J features to under 15, which were used in a naive Bayes classifier (R e1071). Using fastp trimming at Q25 and MiXCR clonotype assembly, TCRdb reanalyzed the public sequencing data and kept in-frame beta chains. Merged by CDR3 protein, the rows form single entries marked with the most common genes and DNA. The V and J calls reflect TCRdb's pipeline rather than the authors' work. For this sample there are roughly 280,000 distinct CDR3 sequences; about 20% appear just once. The ten largest clones take up around 65% of the sample.

CDR1 and CDR2 are drawn from the germline V gene: SGHAT, FQNNGV. Including cysteine and phenylalanine, the CDR3 has 16 amino acids. The CDR3 DNA has 48 bases and is translated from base 1. The germline V and J ends show losses of 8 bases and 3 bases respectively, and no gene match explains 15 bases of the junction. This clonotype has more than one count but fewer than ten. No antigen is known for it. Per-base quality was not reported, and no clone a single base away is much larger than it. This sequence uses TRBV11-2 and TRBJ2-7, with TRBD1 identical over 8 junction bases. The sequenced sample was blood. This sequence was found in a man aged 25-40 years with Graves' ophthalmopathy. The CDR3 loop reads CASSLKQGAGNYEQYF. The sequenced DNA: TGTGCCAGCTCCCTTAAGCAGGGGGCTGGAAACTACGAGCAGTACTTC.